A single sample gave rise to the 27 T cell receptor beta chains below, sequenced in a study of T cell responses to AZD1222 COVID-19 vaccine. Libraries were prepared by immunoSEQ multiplex PCR; TCRdb keeps only in-frame clonotypes and omits some of them. The sample lists over 95,000 clones, around 89% occurring once. The sequenced sample was peripheral blood, obtained on day 0 of AZD1222 vaccination. The receptors originated from an adult in good health.

The rearrangement links TRBV6-2 or TRBV6-3 to TRBJ2-3, with 12 bases identical to TRBD2. Germline lookup yields CDR1 MNHEY and CDR2 SVGEGT. V lost 2 bases, J lost 0 bases, and 0 bases stayed unmatched. CDR3 length equals 16 residues. The CDR3 DNA reads TGTGCCAGCAGTTACGGACTAGCGGGAAGCACAGATACGCAGTATTTT. Its protein product is CASSYGLAGSTDTQYF.

The chain is built from TRBV7-2 and TRBJ1-4; D perhaps matches TRBD1 (6 bases). The CDR3 is 14 amino acids. In germline, CDR1 is SGHTA, CDR2 FQGNSA. Between the trimmed V and J ends, which lost 3 bases and 8 bases, there was a span of 13 bases. CDR3 DNA: TGTGCCAGCAGCTTTCGGGGGGCCCGGGAAAAACTGTTTTTT. This codes for CASSFRGAREKLFF.

J is TRBJ1-3 and V is TRBV5-4; TRBD1 aligns across 9 bases. The CDR3 is 16 residues long. The junction had 3 bases not matched to a gene; V was cut back by 0 bases and J by 2 bases. Germline V lookup: CDR1 SGHNT, CDR2 YYREEE (reference sequence). CDR3 region: CASSLDRQGAGNTIYF. As DNA, the CDR3 is TGTGCCAGCAGCTTGGACCGACAGGGGGCTGGAAACACCATATATTTT.

This chain links TRBV24-1 with TRBJ2-3, with a tentative D call TRBD2 (5 bases). V was clipped by 1 base and J by 4 bases, with 14 bases between them. The germline V gene has CDR1 KGHDR and CDR2 SFDVKD. This CDR3 contains 16 residues. As DNA, the CDR3 is TGTGCCACCAGTGATTTTACGGGAAAGTCTGCAGATACGCAGTATTTT. Its protein is CATSDFTGKSADTQYF.

The chain joins TRBV11-2 to TRBJ2-5, with a weak D call TRBD1 (6 bases). The CDR3 covers 15 residues. With 7 bases removed from V and 1 base from J, the gap between germline ends came to 16 bases. Germline CDR1 reads SGHAT; CDR2 reads FQNNGV. The chain's CDR3 is CASTSGTLGQETQYF. The DNA of the CDR3 is TGTGCCAGCACGTCCGGGACATTGGGCCAAGAGACCCAGTACTTC.

In nucleotides, the CDR3 is TGTGCCAGCAGCCAAGATCCGGGGGGGAGCAGGCAGTTCTTC. This encodes CASSQDPGGSRQFF. The chain employs TRBV14 and TRBJ2-1; 8 bases map to TRBD2. The CDR3 extends over 14 amino acids. V shed 0 bases, J shed 12 bases, and the junction held 7 bases outside the gene matches. Germline V CDR1 and CDR2: SGHDN, FVKESK.

The V gene is TRBV4-1, the J gene TRBJ1-4; 10 nucleotides line up with TRBD1. The J segment lost 6 bases and the V segment lost 3 bases, leaving 1 base of the junction unmatched. The CDR3 has 14 amino acids. CDR1 MGHRA and CDR2 YSYEKL come from the germline V gene. In DNA form, the CDR3 reads TGCGCCAGCAGCCAGGGACAGGGGTATGAAAAACTGTTTTTT. Amino acids: CASSQGQGYEKLFF.

This clone was detected once. The V gene is TRBV12-3 or TRBV12-4, the J gene TRBJ1-2; weak D call: TRBD1 (5 bases). V dropped 3 bases and J dropped 5 bases, with 7 bases sitting between them. The CDR3 is 12 residues long. CDR3 sequence: CASSFQGYGYTF. The CDR3, as DNA: TGTGCCAGCAGTTTTCAGGGATATGGCTACACCTTC.

Only a few counts were recorded for this clone. V usage is TRBV27 and J usage is TRBJ2-7; D uncertain. Looked up from germline, CDR1 is MNHEY and CDR2 is SMNVEV (reference sequence). The CDR3 totals 12 residues. The V and J ends lost 5 bases and 4 bases respectively, with 9 bases between them. The CDR3 region is CASSTPGYEQYF. DNA of the CDR3: TGTGCCAGCAGTACCCCCGGGTACGAGCAGTACTTC.

This clone was seen a handful of times. V gene TRBV6-1 combines with J gene TRBJ1-1; TRBD1 matches 10 bases. V lost 2 bases to trimming and J lost 1 base; unmatched junction nucleotides: 7. This CDR3 has 17 residues. CDR1 is MNHNS and CDR2 is SASEGT in the germline V gene. CDR3 coding DNA: TGTGCCAGCAGTGAAATACGGGGACAGGGGTCGAACACTGAAGCTTTCTTT. This codes for CASSEIRGQGSNTEAFF.

The chain recombines TRBV6-5 with TRBJ1-5; 7 bases are shared with TRBD1. Trimming took 6 bases from V and 0 from J; bases not matched to a gene: 5. Germline V gene lookup returns CDR1 MNHEY and CDR2 SVGAGI. The CDR3 totals 15 residues. As DNA, the CDR3 is TGTGCCAGCAGACGACAGGGTAGTAGCAATCAGCCCCAGCATTTT. This gives the protein CASRRQGSSNQPQHF.

V usage is TRBV11-1 and J usage is TRBJ2-2; TRBD1 agrees at 10 bases. The CDR3 covers 14 residues. J gave up 9 bases and V 1 base, and 2 bases lay outside the gene matches. In germline, CDR1 is SGHAT, CDR2 FQDESV (reference sequence). CDR3 DNA: TGTGCCAGCAGCTTAGGACAGGGGGCTTGGGAGCTGTTTTTT. Residues: CASSLGQGAWELFF.

This chain connects TRBV5-8 to TRBJ2-1, with TRBD1 as a possible D gene (5 bases). Trimming left V 0 bases short and J 4 bases short, with 11 bases between. Germline V gene lookup returns CDR1 SGHTS and CDR2 YDEGEE. The CDR3 runs to 15 residues. CDR3 sequence reads: CASSLGYTGYNEQFF. CDR3 nucleotide sequence: TGTGCCAGCAGCTTGGGCTATACAGGATACAATGAGCAGTTCTTC.

This sequence joins TRBV6-2 or TRBV6-3 and TRBJ2-3, with D hard to call. Per the germline V gene, CDR1 is MNHEY and CDR2 is SVGEGT. Trimming shortened V by 0 bases and J by 2 bases, and 15 bases separated the two germline ends. The CDR3 sequence is 17 residues long. CDR3 nucleotides: TGTGCCAGCAGTTACTCGATATACCCGCCCGTCACAGATACGCAGTATTTT. Protein sequence: CASSYSIYPPVTDTQYF.

The V call is TRBV30, the J call TRBJ1-5; 8 positions match TRBD1. The ends lost 3 bases at V and 5 bases at J; junction bases unmatched: 3. The CDR3 extends over 13 amino acids. The V gene's germline CDR1 is GTSNPN and CDR2 SVGIG (reference sequence). As DNA, the CDR3 is TGTGCCTGGAGCGAGACAGGGGATCAGCCCCAGCATTTT. As protein: CAWSETGDQPQHF.

CDR3 DNA: TGTGCCAGTAGTGCGATTCACAGGGGTTTTACTGAAGCTTTCTTT. Its protein is CASSAIHRGFTEAFF. The chain uses TRBV19 and TRBJ1-1; 7 bases map to TRBD1. The CDR3 length is 15 residues. Looked up from germline, CDR1 is LNHDA and CDR2 is SQIVND (reference sequence). The J segment lost 5 bases and the V segment lost 5 bases, leaving 11 bases of the junction unmatched.

The rearrangement links TRBV7-8 to TRBJ1-5, with TRBD1 matching 12 bases. The V and J ends lost 0 bases and 0 bases, in that order; junction bases with no gene match: 3. This CDR3 has 18 amino acids. Germline assignment: CDR1 SGHVS and CDR2 FQNEAQ. This CDR3 reads CASSLAGTGGYSNQPQHF. In DNA form, the CDR3 reads TGTGCCAGCAGCTTAGCCGGGACAGGGGGCTATAGCAATCAGCCCCAGCATTTT.

V is TRBV9 and J is TRBJ1-2; TRBD1 matches at 11 bases. The germline V gene encodes CDR1 SGDLS and CDR2 YYNGEE. The CDR3 consists of 15 residues. The V gene end was trimmed by 4 bases and the J gene end by 6 bases; junction bases not matched to a gene: 8. In DNA, the CDR3 is TGTGCCAGCAGCATAGGACAGGGGGCAATCCATGGCTACACCTTC. Its translation: CASSIGQGAIHGYTF.

The chain joins TRBV5-1 to TRBJ2-7; D might be TRBD2 (5 bases). Germline loops: CDR1 SGHRS, CDR2 YFSETQ. V was pared by 0 bases and J by 4 bases, with 11 bases between. The CDR3 runs 14 residues. The CDR3 DNA follows: TGCGCCAGCAGCTTGGATGGGAGAGGGTACGAGCAGTACTTC. As protein: CASSLDGRGYEQYF.

This clone showed up just once. The chain employs TRBV6-5 and TRBJ2-1; the D gene is possibly TRBD2 (6 bases). Germline CDR1 reads MNHEY; CDR2 reads SVGAGI. V was trimmed by 8 bases and J by 9 bases, leaving 11 bases between them. This CDR3 contains 11 residues. DNA of the CDR3: TGTGCCAGCGCGGGCGGGACTGAGCAGTTCTTC. This sequence encodes CASAGGTEQFF.

The CDR3: CASSSSAGGTMNTEAFF. The CDR3 DNA is TGTGCCAGCAGCTCTTCCGCGGGGGGGACGATGAACACTGAAGCTTTCTTT. This chain connects TRBV7-9 to TRBJ1-1; D may be TRBD1 (5 bases). With 4 bases removed from V and 0 bases from J, the gap between germline ends came to 18 bases. CDR1 is SEHNR, CDR2 FQNEAQ, per germline (reference sequence). CDR3 size: 17 residues.

The CDR3 nucleotides are TGTGCCAGCAGTGGCCCGGGGGGCAGACCCTCCTACGAGCAGTACTTC. It specifies CASSGPGGRPSYEQYF. V and J are TRBV6-6 and TRBJ2-7; D possibly corresponds to TRBD2 (7 bases). The CDR3 has 16 amino acids. Trimming shortened V by 5 bases and J by 0 bases, and 17 bases separated the two germline ends. Germline loops: CDR1 MNHNY, CDR2 SVGAGI (reference sequence).

The chain uses TRBV6-1 and TRBJ2-7; 15 bases map to TRBD2. Germline CDR1 MNHNS, CDR2 SASEGT. After removal of 0 bases from V and 5 bases from J, the junction contained 11 bases not matched to a gene. The CDR3 is 19 residues long. The CDR3 loop is CASSEAFSGTSGRTHEQYF. In nucleotides, the CDR3 is TGTGCCAGCAGTGAAGCCTTTTCCGGGACTAGCGGGAGGACCCACGAGCAGTACTTC.

The V and J genes are TRBV5-4 and TRBJ1-2, with 10 bases that match TRBD1. Germline V gene lookup returns CDR1 SGHNT and CDR2 YYREEE (reference sequence). The length of the CDR3 is 15 residues. Trimming at V came to 4 bases and at J to 4 bases, leaving 7 bases not matched to a gene. The CDR3 sequence: CASSPDRGGGYGYTF. DNA for the CDR3: TGTGCCAGCAGCCCGGACAGGGGGGGAGGCTATGGCTACACCTTC.

The chain carries TRBV30 and TRBJ1-1, with D uncertain. The CDR3 is 12 residues long. Germline CDR1 reads GTSNPN; CDR2 reads SVGIG (reference sequence). V lost 1 base to trimming and J lost 4 bases, with 7 bases between them. CDR3 in amino acids: CAWSAMGTEAFF. CDR3 in DNA: TGTGCCTGGAGTGCCATGGGCACTGAAGCTTTCTTT.

This rearrangement joins TRBV27 to TRBJ1-5; D is uncertain. The germline V gene has CDR1 MNHEY and CDR2 SMNVEV (reference sequence). This CDR3 contains 13 residues. V lost 3 bases and J lost 3, with 6 bases in between. The CDR3 bases are TGTGCCAGCAGTTTCAGCGACAATCAGCCCCAGCATTTT. Residues: CASSFSDNQPQHF.

The rearrangement links TRBV2 to TRBJ2-1; the D gene is possibly TRBD1 (5 bases). The V end lost 6 bases, the J end lost 4 bases, and 16 bases lay between the germline ends. CDR3 length equals 15 residues. From germline, CDR1 is SNHLY and CDR2 FYNNEI. The DNA for the CDR3 is TGTGCCAGCAGACTGGGGCTATCCGAGTACAATGAGCAGTTCTTC. Protein sequence: CASRLGLSEYNEQFF.